Listed here is a single T cell receptor beta chain. The target antigen is unknown. Treatment here: around 19 received Ad26.COV2.S at low or high dose, single or two shots; roughly 5 received placebo; per-sample allocation not given. Samples were taken on day 63 after the first vaccine or placebo injection. At a Boston site, the person donating was an adult of 18-55 years. With V trimmed by 4 bases and J by 5 bases, 3 bases remained unmatched. Germline CDR1 KGHDR, CDR2 SFDVKD. CDR3 length equals 14 residues. This record comes from a study of Ad26.COV2.S vaccination and SARS-CoV-2 variants. Across the study: The study gave Ad26.COV2.S intramuscularly, once or twice 56 days apart.

Sequencing used immunoSEQ multiplex PCR; TCRdb keeps in-frame clones, though not all of them. The table records around 300,000 clones, more than 85% of them present only once. Findings and caveats of the study: Assessments of TCR breadth and depth may have underestimated the total T cell responses. Vaccine and placebo recipients had similar non-spike TCR breadth.

This chain connects TRBV24-1 to TRBJ2-3; the match to TRBD2 covers 9 bases. The input for sequencing was peripheral blood, taken in a trial of Ad26.COV2.S vaccine versus placebo. This TCR came from a person aged 18-60 years who received the Ad26.COV2.S COVID-19 vaccine or a placebo. DNA for the CDR3: TGTGCCACCAGTGAGCGGGGGGGCGGAGATACGCAGTATTTT. Its translation: CATSERGGGDTQYF.